This T cell receptor (beta chain) was recovered during a study of CD8+ T cells in alopecia areata. Noted treatment: oral pan-JAK inhibitor, 5-10 mg twice daily. RNA, once extracted, was reverse transcribed into cDNA for use as the sequencing template. Only in-frame clones appear in the TCRdb table, and some are missing; sequencing was by immunoSEQ multiplex PCR. Among 120,000 to 150,000 clones listed, about 86% were seen once. Details on this clone: The antigen is not known.

CDR1 and CDR2 (germline): SQVTM, ANQGSEA. CDR3 size: 15 residues. The V and J ends lost 6 bases and 3 bases, in that order; junction bases with no gene match: 13. The study, taken as a whole, reports: Alopecia totalis/universalis scalp especially showed more expanded CD8+ clones than normal scalp.

The V and J genes are TRBV29-1 and TRBJ2-7; 8 bases agree with TRBD1. The sequencing used CD8+ T cells sorted from blood, collected at week 4, from a patient treated with tofacitinib. This clonotype originated in a human donor with alopecia areata. CDR3 sequence: CSVPPRTGFFYEQYF. Written as DNA, the CDR3 is TGCAGCGTCCCTCCCCGGACAGGGTTTTTCTACGAGCAGTACTTC.